This T cell receptor (beta chain) was profiled in a study of blood T cell repertoires in COVID-19. Background on the study: Some COVID-19 samples were acute and others convalescent; all came from the United States, Italy and Spain. Sources were T cells, B-cell-depleted T cells, or PBMCs; the material itself was cDNA or gDNA.

This clone was seen a handful of times. As originally analysed: The assay estimated nucleated cells by amplifying reference gene primers. Sequencing used immunoSEQ multiplex PCR; TCRdb keeps in-frame clones, though not all of them. The V and J calls and the clone size are those of that table, but D and trimming were determined from the DNA. The sample has roughly 95,000 clones; around 80% are singletons. Sequencing was carried out using peripheral blood. This receptor was obtained from a middle-aged man with active or convalescent COVID-19.

As DNA, the CDR3 is TGTGCCCAGACCGGGACAGGGCCCAAGCAGTACTTC. Encoded protein: CAQTGTGPKQYF. The chain combines TRBV30 with TRBJ2-7, with 9 bases fitting TRBD1. The germline CDR1 and CDR2 sequences are GTSNPN and SVGIG (reference sequence). This CDR3 has 12 residues. J lost 8 bases, V lost 8 bases, and 10 bases had no gene match.